The clone carrying this T cell receptor (beta chain) was recorded only once. The data derive from a study of blood T cell repertoires in COVID-19. Original processing methods: The assay estimated nucleated cells by amplifying reference gene primers. The protocol was immunoSEQ multiplex PCR, while the TCRdb copy is restricted to in-frame clones and leaves out a portion. V and J calls and clone size are copied from that table; D and trimming were computed from the DNA. The data contain around 480,000 clones, 75% to 90% of them singletons. Adults between roughly 18 and 95 years of age took part from about two dozen US areas. Donors were grouped by their self-reported clinical history. Donors of Cohort 3 who recovered were those that had two negative PCRs, clearance, or symptom resolution. The CDR3 is 9 amino acids. The V gene's germline CDR1 is SGHNT and CDR2 YYREEE (reference sequence). Trimming removed 4 bases from V and 14 bases from J; junction bases left unmatched: 0.

The receptor was isolated from a woman aged 18 to 35 who had recovered from COVID-19. This chain uses TRBV5-4 with TRBJ1-2; 9 nucleotides agree with TRBD1. Sample: PBMCs or T cells enriched from blood (not recorded which). The CDR3 is CASSGQGTF. In DNA, the CDR3 is TGTGCCAGCAGCGGACAGGGGACCTTC.